The 29 T cell receptor beta chains below come from one sample, sequenced in a study of blood T cell repertoires in COVID-19. Assay used: immunoSEQ multiplex PCR; TCRdb lists only in-frame clones, some missing. Of roughly 430,000 clones listed, 88% are singletons. Material: PBMCs or T cells enriched from blood (not recorded which). These receptors were obtained from a woman aged 40 to 55 with acute COVID-19.

The chain combines TRBV27 with TRBJ1-6; TRBD1 matches 7 bases. In germline, CDR1 is MNHEY, CDR2 SMNVEV (reference sequence). Trimming took 7 bases from V and 9 from J; bases not matched to a gene: 9. This CDR3 comprises 14 residues. The CDR3 sequence is CASTATGQVSPLHF. CDR3 in DNA: TGTGCCAGCACTGCGACAGGGCAGGTTTCACCCCTCCACTTT.

This chain links TRBV6-7 with TRBJ2-5; D is unresolved. TRBV6-7 is an ORF, and what it does is uncertain. The CDR3 sequence is 15 residues long. Trimming left V 0 bases short and J 5 bases short, with 13 bases between. The DNA of the CDR3 is TGTGCCAGCAGTTACTCGAAAGGAGTTGTGGAGACCCAGTACTTC. Protein: CASSYSKGVVETQYF.

The V gene is TRBV7-9, the J gene TRBJ2-1; 8 bases map to TRBD1. CDR1 and CDR2 from the germline V gene are SEHNR and FQNEAQ (reference sequence). Trimming cost V 4 bases and J 1 base; bases outside gene matches: 12. The CDR3 consists of 18 residues. The CDR3 protein is CASSSKDRASGSYNEQFF. DNA for the CDR3: TGTGCCAGCAGCTCAAAGGACAGGGCTTCTGGTTCCTACAATGAGCAGTTCTTC.

This rearrangement joins TRBV5-4 to TRBJ1-1, with D tentatively TRBD1 (6 bases). Trimming took 5 bases from V and 1 from J, leaving 12 bases between them. This CDR3 comprises 14 residues. Germline lookup yields CDR1 SGHNT and CDR2 YYREEE (reference sequence). As DNA, the CDR3 is TGTGCCAGCAGACCCGACAGGCCGAACACTGAAGCTTTCTTT. This sequence encodes CASRPDRPNTEAFF.

The genes are TRBV19 and TRBJ1-2; 8 bases are shared with TRBD1. CDR1 LNHDA and CDR2 SQIVND come from the germline V gene (reference sequence). V shed 5 bases, J shed 4 bases, and the junction held 3 bases outside the gene matches. The CDR3 consists of 13 residues. The CDR3 nucleotides are TGTGCCAGTAGTGGGACAGGATTCTATGGCTACACCTTC. Amino acids: CASSGTGFYGYTF.

This rearrangement joins TRBV9 to TRBJ1-3, with TRBD1 matching over 9 bases. Germline V gene sequence: CDR1 SGDLS, CDR2 YYNGEE. J was trimmed by 1 base and V by 4 bases; bases with no gene match: 9. The CDR3 sequence is 17 residues long. The CDR3 bases are TGTGCCAGCAGCACAGGGGACAGGGCAAAGTCTGGAAACACCATATATTTT. Protein sequence: CASSTGDRAKSGNTIYF.

In this sample, this clone turned up once. For the CDR3, the DNA is TGTGCCATCAGTGGAACATCGGGAGAGGGCCTTTATGGCTACACCTTC. Translated: CAISGTSGEGLYGYTF. The rearrangement uses TRBV10-3 and TRBJ1-2; D remains ambiguous. There are 16 residues in the CDR3. CDR1 and CDR2 from the germline V gene are ENHRY and SYGVKD. V was pared by 4 bases and J by 5 bases, with 20 bases between.

A few counts support this clone. V usage is TRBV10-3 and J usage is TRBJ1-4; D might be TRBD1 (5 bases). V was pared by 4 bases and J by 8 bases, with 11 bases between. The CDR3 totals 13 residues. From germline, CDR1 is ENHRY and CDR2 SYGVKD. CDR3 in amino acids: CAISAGGREKLFF. Written as DNA, the CDR3 is TGTGCCATCAGTGCGGGGGGAAGGGAAAAACTGTTTTTT.

This clone has only a few counts. This chain links TRBV28 with TRBJ1-2; TRBD1 might be the D (5 bases). Trimming shortened V by 5 bases and J by 4 bases, and 8 bases separated the two germline ends. Germline-derived CDR1 and CDR2 are MDHEN and SYDVKM. The CDR3 consists of 12 residues. CDR3 bases: TGTGCCAGCAGTAGGGGCCGCTATGGCTACACCTTC. This encodes CASSRGRYGYTF.

The rearrangement uses TRBV5-1 and TRBJ2-7; TRBD1 matches at 9 bases. The CDR3 contains 15 residues. Germline V gives CDR1 SGHRS, CDR2 YFSETQ. The ends lost 0 bases at V and 4 bases at J; junction bases unmatched: 5. The CDR3 region has the DNA TGCGCCAGCAGCTTGGGGGGGACAGGGCCATACGAGCAGTACTTC. It codes for CASSLGGTGPYEQYF.

This clone was observed once. The chain links TRBV4-1 to TRBJ2-3; 13 bases are a match to TRBD2. CDR3 length: 19 amino acids. The V segment lost 0 bases and the J segment 0 bases; nucleotides outside the gene matches: 6. The V gene's germline CDR1 is MGHRA and CDR2 YSYEKL. The CDR3 bases are TGCGCCAGCAGCCAAGATACGGGACTAGCGGGGTTTAGCACAGATACGCAGTATTTT. Translated: CASSQDTGLAGFSTDTQYF.

This chain links TRBV27 with TRBJ1-5, with TRBD1 matching over 9 bases. CDR3 length: 19 amino acids. The trim removed 0 bases at V and 3 bases at J, leaving 12 bases unmatched. Germline V gene data show CDR1 as MNHEY and CDR2 as SMNVEV (reference sequence). CDR3 loop: CASSLSGGGQGFPNQPQHF. DNA of the CDR3: TGTGCCAGCAGTTTATCGGGTGGGGGACAGGGCTTCCCCAATCAGCCCCAGCATTTT.

The chain uses TRBV23-1 and TRBJ2-7; 10 nucleotides agree with TRBD1. TRBV23-1 is an ORF, and what it does is uncertain. The CDR3 totals 17 residues. Trimming took 1 base from V and 5 from J; bases not matched to a gene: 11. In nucleotides, the CDR3 is TGCGCCAGCAGTCAATTACCCGGGACAGGGGATATAAACGAGCAGTACTTC. It is translated as CASSQLPGTGDINEQYF.

V gene TRBV7-9 combines with J gene TRBJ2-2, with TRBD2 identical over 12 bases. The germline gives CDR1 SEHNR, CDR2 FQNEAQ (reference sequence). There are 18 residues in the CDR3. Trimming at V came to 5 bases and at J to 2 bases, leaving 9 bases not matched to a gene. The CDR3 bases are TGTGCCAGCAGCACCGGACTAGCGGGGCTTTTAAACACCGGGGAGCTGTTTTTT. This sequence encodes CASSTGLAGLLNTGELFF. The complete variable domain, with remaining parts taken from reference TRBV7-9 and TRBJ2-2, reads DTGVSQNPRHKITKRGQNVTFRCDPISEHNRLYWYRQTLGQGPEFLTYFQNEAQLEKSRLLSDRFSAERPKGSFSTLEIQRTEQGDSAMYLCASSTGLAGLLNTGELFFGEGSRLTVL.

The chain employs TRBV24-1 and TRBJ1-2; 10 bases fit TRBD1. CDR3 length: 11 residues. J lost 10 bases, V lost 9 bases, and 4 bases had no gene match. CDR1 is KGHDR, CDR2 SFDVKD, per germline. This CDR3 is CATGTGVDYTF. CDR3 in DNA: TGTGCCACCGGGACAGGGGTCGACTACACCTTC.

This clone was recorded once. The V and J genes are TRBV5-1 and TRBJ2-3, with TRBD1 matching over 8 bases. From germline, CDR1 is SGHRS and CDR2 YFSETQ. The CDR3 sequence is 16 residues long. V shed 4 bases, J shed 5 bases, and the junction held 12 bases outside the gene matches. CDR3 loop: CASSIPDREAKDTQYF. For the CDR3, the DNA is TGCGCCAGCAGCATACCGGACAGGGAAGCCAAAGATACGCAGTATTTT.

The chain is built from TRBV7-2 and TRBJ2-1, with TRBD2 matching over 9 bases. The trim removed 2 bases at V and 5 bases at J, leaving 1 base unmatched. Looked up from germline, CDR1 is SGHTA and CDR2 is FQGNSA. The CDR3 has 14 residues. CDR3 sequence reads: CASSLLAGNNEQFF. CDR3 nucleotide sequence: TGTGCCAGCAGCTTACTAGCGGGAAACAATGAGCAGTTCTTC.

The chain couples TRBV11-2 to TRBJ1-2; D possibly corresponds to TRBD1 (5 bases). Germline V gives CDR1 SGHAT, CDR2 FQNNGV. The CDR3 sequence is 16 residues long. V was cut by 5 bases and J by 7 bases, with 23 bases left in between. The CDR3 nucleotides read TGTGCCAGCAGCCACTTTAGGGGCTCTAGACAGCCTGGCTACACCTTC. Protein sequence: CASSHFRGSRQPGYTF.

The chain combines TRBV4-1 with TRBJ2-2; D unresolved. CDR3 length: 15 amino acids. Germline CDR1 MGHRA, CDR2 YSYEKL. V was trimmed by 1 base and J by 2 bases, leaving 8 bases between them. CDR3 DNA: TGCGCCAGCAGCCAAGTGGCCGTAAACACCGGGGAGCTGTTTTTT. Protein sequence: CASSQVAVNTGELFF.

J is TRBJ2-1 and V is TRBV9, with no clear D. The V gene lost 7 bases and the J gene lost 6 bases, with 8 bases spanning the gap. The CDR3 is made up of 11 amino acids. The V gene's germline CDR1 is SGDLS and CDR2 YYNGEE. The CDR3: CASSYSNEQFF. CDR3 DNA: TGTGCCAGCTCGTACAGCAATGAGCAGTTCTTC. Combining the CDR3 with reference TRBV9 and TRBJ2-1 gives the whole variable domain DSGVTQTPKHLITATGQRVTLRCSPRSGDLSVYWYQQSLDQGLQFLIQYYNGEERAKGNILERFSAQQFPDLHSELNLSSLELGDSALYFCASSYSNEQFFGPGTRLTVL.

This clone turned up a few times. The chain carries TRBV14 and TRBJ1-5; no firm D call. Germline CDR1 reads SGHDN; CDR2 reads FVKESK. There are 13 residues in the CDR3. Between the trimmed V and J ends, which lost 4 bases and 4 bases, there was a span of 8 bases. The CDR3 protein is CASSRSENQPQHF. In nucleotides, the CDR3 is TGTGCCAGCAGCCGTTCCGAGAATCAGCCCCAGCATTTT.

The sample holds many counts of this clone. In DNA, the CDR3 is TGCAGCGTTGAAGATTCGGGTGAAGCTTTCTTT. Its protein product is CSVEDSGEAFF. This chain uses TRBV29-1 with TRBJ1-1; D remains unclear. Germline CDR1 and CDR2: SQVTM and ANQGSEA. V was cut by 0 bases and J by 7 bases, with 6 bases left in between. The length of the CDR3 is 11 residues.

The chain has TRBV30 and TRBJ1-4, with 9 bases aligning to TRBD1. The length of the CDR3 is 17 residues. CDR1 is GTSNPN and CDR2 is SVGIG in the germline V gene (reference sequence). V shed 7 bases, J shed 5 bases, and the junction held 17 bases outside the gene matches. CDR3 sequence reads: CAFRNRPGTGSNEKLFF. The CDR3 DNA sequence: TGTGCCTTCCGGAACCGACCCGGGACAGGGTCCAATGAAAAACTGTTTTTT.

V and J are TRBV5-1 and TRBJ1-5; TRBD1 matches 10 bases. V was clipped by 4 bases and J by 6 bases; unmatched bases: 4. CDR1 and CDR2 (germline): SGHRS, YFSETQ. This CDR3 region has 14 residues. For the CDR3, the DNA is TGCGCCAGCAGCCCCGGACAGGGGGGTCAGCCCCAGCATTTT. This encodes CASSPGQGGQPQHF. The whole variable domain, filled in from reference TRBV5-1 and TRBJ1-5, reads KAGVTQTPRYLIKTRGQQVTLSCSPISGHRSVSWYQQTPGQGLQFLFEYFSETQRNKGNFPGRFSGRQFSNSRSEMNVSTLELGDSALYLCASSPGQGGQPQHFGDGTRLSIL.

The rearrangement links TRBV7-9 to TRBJ2-2; TRBD2 is a possible D gene (6 bases). There are 17 residues in the CDR3. Looked up from germline, CDR1 is SEHNR and CDR2 is FQNEAQ (reference sequence). V was shortened by 2 bases and J by 2 bases, with 15 bases between the two germline ends. The CDR3 is CASSLMVAVFNTGELFF. The DNA of the CDR3 is TGTGCCAGCAGCTTAATGGTAGCGGTGTTCAACACCGGGGAGCTGTTTTTT.

This chain connects TRBV29-1 to TRBJ2-6, with TRBD1 matching over 8 bases. Losses at the gene ends were 7 bases for V and 0 bases for J; bases not matched to a gene: 5. Per the germline V gene, CDR1 is SQVTM and CDR2 is ANQGSEA. The CDR3 consists of 15 residues. The CDR3 here is CSAQGGGSGANVLTF. The CDR3 DNA sequence: TGCAGCGCACAGGGGGGAGGCTCTGGGGCCAACGTCCTGACTTTC.

J is TRBJ2-7 and V is TRBV27; 8 bases map to TRBD2. The CDR3 covers 15 residues. Germline CDR1 is MNHEY and CDR2 is SMNVEV (reference sequence). V trimming: 6 bases; J trimming: 4 bases; junction bases outside the gene matches: 11. The CDR3 spells CASSFISGDPYEQYF. CDR3 DNA: TGTGCCAGCAGCTTTATTAGCGGGGACCCTTACGAGCAGTACTTC.

The V and J genes are TRBV30 and TRBJ1-1; perhaps TRBD1 as D (6 bases). This CDR3 contains 14 residues. V was pared by 4 bases and J by 5 bases, with 17 bases between. From germline, CDR1 is GTSNPN and CDR2 SVGIG (reference sequence). This chain's CDR3 is CAWTKGGGETEAFF. As DNA, the CDR3 is TGTGCCTGGACCAAGGGGGGAGGGGAAACTGAAGCTTTCTTT.

This sequence joins TRBV9 and TRBJ2-1; TRBD2 agrees at 8 bases. CDR3 length: 13 residues. CDR1 and CDR2 (germline): SGDLS, YYNGEE. V dropped 0 bases and J dropped 11; count of bases not matched to a gene: 4. Here the CDR3 reads CASSVDPSGQQFF. The CDR3 DNA sequence: TGTGCCAGCAGCGTAGACCCTAGCGGGCAGCAGTTCTTC.